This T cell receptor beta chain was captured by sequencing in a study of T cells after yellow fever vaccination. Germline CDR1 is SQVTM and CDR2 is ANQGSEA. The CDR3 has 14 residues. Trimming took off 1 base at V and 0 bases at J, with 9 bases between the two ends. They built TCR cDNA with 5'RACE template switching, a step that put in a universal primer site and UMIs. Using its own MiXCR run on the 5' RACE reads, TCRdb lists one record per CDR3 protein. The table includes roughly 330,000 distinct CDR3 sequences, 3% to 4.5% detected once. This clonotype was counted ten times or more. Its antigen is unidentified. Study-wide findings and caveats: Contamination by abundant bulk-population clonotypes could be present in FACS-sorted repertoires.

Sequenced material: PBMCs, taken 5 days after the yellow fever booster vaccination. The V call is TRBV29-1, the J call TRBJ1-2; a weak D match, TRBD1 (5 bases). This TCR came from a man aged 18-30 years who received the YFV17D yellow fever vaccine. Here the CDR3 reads CSVEVGPTNYGYTF. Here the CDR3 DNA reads TGCAGCGTTGAAGTGGGGCCTACTAACTATGGCTACACCTTC.